The 6 T cell receptor beta chains listed next were all sequenced from one sample in a study of tumor-infiltrating lymphocytes in primary liver carcinoma. RNA was extracted from whole blood without cell sorting, alongside germline DNA. From 500 ng of total RNA, TCR beta-specific cDNA was reverse-transcribed using a constant-region primer. ARM-PCR was slightly modified, and three nested multiplex PCR rounds with it gave rise to the TCR beta libraries. With TRBV1-TRBV30 forward primers and a C-beta reverse primer, the first two PCR rounds were run for approximately 10 cycles each. TCRdb re-derived calls from the multiplex PCR reads in MiXCR, one entry per CDR3 protein. The sample holds about 200,000 distinct CDR3 sequences; about two thirds are singletons and the top ten take 6% to 8.5%. Source material: peripheral blood. Every receptor here comes from a woman between 55 and 75 years old with primary liver carcinoma and hepatitis B virus infection.

As regards this clonotype: A read error is possible here, since a much larger clone lies one base away. The CDR3 protein is CASTFPLASGSANTDTQYF. The DNA of the CDR3 is TGTGCCAGCACCTTTCCCCTGGCTAGCGGGAGTGCTAACACAGATACGCAGTATTTT. The rearrangement uses TRBV7-8 and TRBJ2-3, with 10 bases aligning to TRBD2. The germline V gene has CDR1 SGHVS and CDR2 FQNEAQ. The CDR3 is 19 amino acids. V lost 7 bases to trimming and J lost 2 bases; unmatched junction nucleotides: 18.

Comment on this clonotype: A much larger clone lies one base from this, so it may be a read error. The chain joins TRBV5-5 to TRBJ2-5; TRBD1 matches at 8 bases. This CDR3 region has 13 residues. The germline gives CDR1 SGHKS, CDR2 YYEKEE (reference sequence). In DNA, the CDR3 is TGTGCCAGCAACTTGACAGGGGAAGAGACCCAGTACTTC. Amino acids: CASNLTGEETQYF. Full variable domain (missing parts from reference TRBV5-5 and TRBJ2-5): DAGVTQSPTHLIKTRGQQVTLRCSPISGHKSVSWYQQVLGQGPQFIFQYYEKEERGRGNFPDRFSARQFPNYSSELNVNALLLGDSALYLCASNLTGEETQYFGPGTRLLVL.

Turning to this clonotype: One end of the junction does not line up with germline, which may come from a read error. The V and J genes are TRBV6-2 or TRBV6-3 and TRBJ1-2; tentative D call: TRBD1 (5 bases). The CDR3 runs to 14 residues. CDR1 MNHEY and CDR2 SVGEGT come from the germline V gene. CDR3 sequence: CASSAPRAQDGYTF. The DNA of the CDR3 is TGTGCCAGCAGCGCCCCCAGGGCTCAGGATGGCTACACTTTC.

As to this clonotype: A junction end diverges from the germline sequence, so it may reflect a read error. The J gene is TRBJ2-3, the V gene TRBV11-2, with D perhaps TRBD2 (6 bases). Germline V gives CDR1 SGHAT, CDR2 FQNNGV. This CDR3 has 16 residues. This CDR3 reads CVSSSNGGKYTDTQYF. CDR3 DNA: TGTGTCAGCAGCTCAAACGGAGGGAAATACACAGATACGCAGTATTTT.

Comment on this clonotype: The CDR3 end shows no conserved phenylalanine or tryptophan, and so a read error is likely. The chain uses TRBV11-2 and TRBJ2-1; D not resolved. Germline V lookup: CDR1 SGHAT, CDR2 FQNNGV. This CDR3 has 13 amino acids. Between the trimmed V and J ends, which lost 1 base and 8 bases, there was a span of 9 bases. For the CDR3, the DNA is TGTGCCAGCAGCTTAGGTAGGGATGATGAGCAGTTCCTC. Translating it yields CASSLGRDDEQFL.

This chain joins TRBV11-2 and TRBJ2-2; D possibly matches TRBD1 or TRBD2 (5 bases each). The CDR3 runs 16 residues. Trimming shortened V by 5 bases and J by 5 bases, and 18 bases separated the two germline ends. CDR1 and CDR2 from the germline V gene are SGHAT and FQNNGV. CDR3 DNA: TGTGCCAGCAGCCCCGGGACCCTGATAGGGACCGGGGAGCTGTTTTTT. It yields the protein CASSPGTLIGTGELFF.